The TCR beta chain under discussion was sequenced for a study of blood T cell repertoires in COVID-19. In the source study's methods: Using reference gene primer amplification, nucleated cell counts were estimated. Measured with immunoSEQ multiplex PCR; TCRdb has only the in-frame clones, and not every one. The D gene and trimming were derived from the DNA, and the V and J assignments and clone size from that table. The sample has about 170,000 clones; over 80% are singletons. Germline V gene lookup returns CDR1 MDHEN and CDR2 SYDVKM. V was clipped by 5 bases and J by 0 bases; unmatched bases: 10. The CDR3 runs 18 residues.

The source material was PBMCs or T cells enriched from blood (not recorded which). The receptor was derived from a woman aged 45-65 years who had recovered from COVID-19. V and J are TRBV28 and TRBJ2-3; 11 bases are shared with TRBD2. The CDR3 is CASSPPPGLAGSTDTQYF. CDR3 sequence (DNA): TGTGCCAGCAGTCCCCCTCCTGGACTAGCGGGTAGCACAGATACGCAGTATTTT.